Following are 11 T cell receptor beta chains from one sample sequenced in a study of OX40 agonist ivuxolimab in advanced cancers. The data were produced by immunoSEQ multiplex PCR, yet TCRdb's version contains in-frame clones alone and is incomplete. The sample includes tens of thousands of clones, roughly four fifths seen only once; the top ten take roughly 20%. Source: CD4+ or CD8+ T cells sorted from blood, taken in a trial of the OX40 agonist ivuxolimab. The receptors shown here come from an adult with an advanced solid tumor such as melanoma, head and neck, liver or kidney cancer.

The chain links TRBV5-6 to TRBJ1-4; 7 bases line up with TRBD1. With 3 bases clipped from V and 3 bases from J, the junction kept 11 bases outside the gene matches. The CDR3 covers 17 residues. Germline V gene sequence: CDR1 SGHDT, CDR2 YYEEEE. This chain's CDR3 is CASSSYLIDRANEKLFF. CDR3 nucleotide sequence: TGTGCCAGCAGCTCCTACCTCATAGACAGGGCTAATGAAAAACTGTTTTTT.

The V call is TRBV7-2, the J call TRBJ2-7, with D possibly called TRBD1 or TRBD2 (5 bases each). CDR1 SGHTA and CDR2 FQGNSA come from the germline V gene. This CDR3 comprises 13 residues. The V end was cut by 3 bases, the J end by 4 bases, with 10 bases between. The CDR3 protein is CASSFGTLYEQYF. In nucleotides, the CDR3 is TGTGCCAGCAGCTTCGGGACCTTATACGAGCAGTACTTC.

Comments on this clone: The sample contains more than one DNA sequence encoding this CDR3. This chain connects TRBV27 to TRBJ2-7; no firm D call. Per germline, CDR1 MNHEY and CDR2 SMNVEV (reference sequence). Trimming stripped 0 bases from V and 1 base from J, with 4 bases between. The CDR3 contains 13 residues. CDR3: CASSLSPSYEQYF. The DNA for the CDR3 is TGTGCCAGCAGTTTATCCCCTTCCTACGAGCAGTACTTC.

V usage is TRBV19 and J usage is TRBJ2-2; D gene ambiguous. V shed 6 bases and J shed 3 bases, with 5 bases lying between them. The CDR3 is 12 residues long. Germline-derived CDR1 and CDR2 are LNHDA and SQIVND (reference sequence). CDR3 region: CASSTYTGELFF. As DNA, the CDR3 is TGTGCCAGTAGCACCTACACCGGGGAGCTGTTTTTT. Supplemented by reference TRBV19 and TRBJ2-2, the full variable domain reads DGGITQSPKYLFRKEGQNVTLSCEQNLNHDAMYWYRQDPGQGLRLIYYSQIVNDFQKGDIAEGYSVSREKKESFPLTVTSAQKNPTAFYLCASSTYTGELFFGEGSRLTVL.

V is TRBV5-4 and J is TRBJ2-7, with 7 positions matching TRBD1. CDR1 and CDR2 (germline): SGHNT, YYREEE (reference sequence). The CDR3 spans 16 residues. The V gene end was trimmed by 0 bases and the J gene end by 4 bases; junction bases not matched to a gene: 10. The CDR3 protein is CASSLGLGQRIYEQYF. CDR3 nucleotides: TGTGCCAGCAGCTTGGGGTTGGGACAGAGAATTTACGAGCAGTACTTC. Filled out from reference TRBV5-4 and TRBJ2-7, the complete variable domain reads ETGVTQSPTHLIKTRGQQVTLRCSSQSGHNTVSWYQQALGQGPQFIFQYYREEENGRGNFPPRFSGLQFPNYSSELNVNALELDDSALYLCASSLGLGQRIYEQYFGPGTRLTVT.

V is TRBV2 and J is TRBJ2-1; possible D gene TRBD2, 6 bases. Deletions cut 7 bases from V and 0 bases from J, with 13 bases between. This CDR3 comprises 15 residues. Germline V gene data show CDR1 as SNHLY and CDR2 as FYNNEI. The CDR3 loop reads CASISRGGSYNEQFF. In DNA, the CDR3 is TGTGCCAGCATTTCACGGGGAGGCTCCTACAATGAGCAGTTCTTC.

The CDR3 region is CASSFPPDRPGTDTQYF. The CDR3 DNA sequence: TGTGCCAGCAGCTTCCCCCCAGATCGCCCCGGCACAGATACGCAGTATTTT. The chain couples TRBV7-9 to TRBJ2-3; D is uncertain. This CDR3 comprises 17 residues. V lost 3 bases, J lost 1 base, and 17 bases lay in between. Germline V gene lookup returns CDR1 SEHNR and CDR2 FQNEAQ (reference sequence).

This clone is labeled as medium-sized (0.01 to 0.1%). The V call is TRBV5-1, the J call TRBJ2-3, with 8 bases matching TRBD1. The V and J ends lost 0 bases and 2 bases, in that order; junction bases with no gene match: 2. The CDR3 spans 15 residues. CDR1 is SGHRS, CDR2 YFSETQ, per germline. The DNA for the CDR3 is TGCGCCAGCAGCTTGGGACAGGGGCACACAGATACGCAGTATTTT. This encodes CASSLGQGHTDTQYF.

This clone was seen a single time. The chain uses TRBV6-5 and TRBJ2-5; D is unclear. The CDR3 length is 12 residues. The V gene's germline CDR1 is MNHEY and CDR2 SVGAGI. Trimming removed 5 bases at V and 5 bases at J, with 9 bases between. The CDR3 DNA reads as TGTGCCAGCAGTCCCCTGGGGGAGACCCAGTACTTC. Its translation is CASSPLGETQYF.

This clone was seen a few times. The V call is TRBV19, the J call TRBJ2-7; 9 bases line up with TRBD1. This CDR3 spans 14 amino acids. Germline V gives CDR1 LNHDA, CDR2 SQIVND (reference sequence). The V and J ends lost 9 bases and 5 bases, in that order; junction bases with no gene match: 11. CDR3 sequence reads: CASRELGTGNEQYF. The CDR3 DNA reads TGTGCCAGCCGCGAACTTGGGACAGGGAACGAGCAGTACTTC.

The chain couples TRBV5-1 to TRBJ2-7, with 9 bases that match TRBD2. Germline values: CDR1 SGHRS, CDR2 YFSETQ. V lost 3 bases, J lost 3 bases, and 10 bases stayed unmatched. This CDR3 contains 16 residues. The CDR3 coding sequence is TGCGCCAGCAGCTCCCCGTCTGGGACTAGCAGCTACGAGCAGTACTTC. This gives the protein CASSSPSGTSSYEQYF.